This is a list of T cell receptor beta chains from one sample in a study of blood T cell repertoires in COVID-19. Using immunoSEQ multiplex PCR, the repertoire was profiled, and TCRdb retains in-frame clones only, with some absent. The sample has around 30,000 clones; less than 90% are singletons. The sample taken for sequencing was peripheral blood. These receptors came from a man aged 65-85 years with active COVID-19. Both conserved end residues are part of each CDR3. Rows may omit the clone size; those that give it use once, few, many or a size class.

J	V	size	CDR3
TRBJ2-7	TRBV9	.	CASSVVASGRAYF
TRBJ2-7	TRBV29-1	.	CSVEDPGGSSYEQYF
TRBJ2-7	TRBV28	.	CASSSAGGYEQYF
TRBJ2-1	TRBV5-5	.	CASSFGLREFF
TRBJ1-2	TRBV7-9	.	CASSPGSRVEGYTF
TRBJ1-1	TRBV6-4	.	CASSEMRNTEAFF
TRBJ1-5	TRBV4-3	.	CASSQGTGTGTYSNQPQHF
TRBJ2-4	TRBV11-2	.	CASSHSVGLENIQYF
TRBJ1-5	TRBV6-2/TRBV6-3	.	CASSYARGGQALNQPQHF
TRBJ1-1	TRBV10-3	once	CAIKPRGGTAEAFF
TRBJ1-5	TRBV30	once	CAWSKDRIQPQHF
TRBJ2-1	TRBV5-1	.	CASSYAQDRTSEQFF
TRBJ2-7	TRBV5-1	.	CASSLAPVSGRAHEQYF
TRBJ2-7	TRBV10-1	once	CASSGSGNEQYF
TRBJ2-1	TRBV6-4	.	CASSLTSGSTNEQFF
TRBJ2-3	TRBV5-1	.	CASRRGQGIDTQYF
TRBJ1-5	TRBV2	.	CASSDNHSNQPQHF
TRBJ2-5	TRBV4-2	.	CASSTRDRETQYF
TRBJ1-2	TRBV15	.	CATSRDFGQGYGYTF
TRBJ1-1	TRBV9	.	CASSKQGQSTGEAFF
TRBJ2-1	TRBV4-3	.	CASSQDPAATYNEQFF
TRBJ1-1	TRBV5-5	.	CASSLFGGQTEAFF
TRBJ2-7	TRBV9	.	CASSWGGSSYEQYF
TRBJ2-1	TRBV7-3	.	CASRLDRGSYNEQFF
TRBJ2-7	TRBV9	few	CASSVGGSSNYEQYF
TRBJ2-3	TRBV4-1	.	CASSQEQGPRLTQYF
TRBJ2-7	TRBV10-3	once	CAISESIAGVSYEQYF
TRBJ2-7	TRBV18	.	CASSRESTAPGLEYF
TRBJ1-5	TRBV18	.	CASSPQGSNQPQHF
TRBJ2-3	TRBV5-5	.	CASSPPTPRGTDTQYF
TRBJ1-1	TRBV6-5	.	CASSKGKGGFEAFF
TRBJ2-7	TRBV27	once	CASSLQQGGTYEQYF
TRBJ1-5	TRBV6-1	.	CASSETGSGQPQHF
TRBJ2-7	TRBV4-3	once	CASSLRRGGEQYF
TRBJ1-5	TRBV6-5	.	CASSPRDRGPRPQHF
TRBJ1-2	TRBV3-1/TRBV3-2	.	CASSQGAASPRGGYTF
TRBJ1-1	TRBV6-5	.	CASRYEGQGANTEAFF
TRBJ2-7	TRBV9	.	CASSPGVQSSYEQYF
TRBJ1-5	TRBV5-4	few	CASSSDSNQPQHF
TRBJ1-3	TRBV4-1	few	CASSLTGIENTIYF
TRBJ2-1	TRBV5-1	.	CASRLTSGRLDEQFF
TRBJ1-2	TRBV7-9	.	CASSPGTGFYGYTF
TRBJ2-7	TRBV7-2	.	CASSLALTAYEQYF
TRBJ1-3	TRBV12-3/TRBV12-4	.	CASSRQVRNTIYF
TRBJ2-7	TRBV5-6	.	CASSLIAGGPGEQYF
TRBJ2-3	TRBV10-2	.	CASTRTGDPDTQYF
TRBJ2-3	TRBV3-1/TRBV3-2	.	CASSPLAGTQYF
TRBJ2-2	TRBV6-5	.	CASRAGGDTGELFF
TRBJ1-2	TRBV28	.	CASKPSIAFNYGYTF
TRBJ1-5	TRBV5-5	.	CASSLAAGSQPQHF
TRBJ2-7	TRBV2	.	CASSGDRDYEQYF
TRBJ2-5	TRBV6-6	.	CATITGGAETQYF
TRBJ2-5	TRBV27	.	CASSGDSRGETQYF